One and the same sample provided the 11 T cell receptor beta chains below, sequenced in a study of technical replicates of blood from several donors. Generated by immunoSEQ multiplex PCR, the TCRdb table keeps only in-frame clones and is missing some. The sample shows some 80,000 clones, roughly 91% of them seen only once. The sequenced sample was T cells isolated from PBMCs. The source is a human donor in good health.

This clone occurred once. The V and J genes are TRBV5-1 and TRBJ2-3; a weak D match, TRBD1 (5 bases). V was clipped by 1 base and J by 4 bases, with 10 bases between them. CDR1 is SGHRS, CDR2 YFSETQ, per germline. CDR3 length: 14 amino acids. CDR3 loop: CASSLFGAADTQYF. The CDR3 coding sequence is TGCGCCAGCAGCTTGTTTGGGGCCGCAGATACGCAGTATTTT.

V usage is TRBV6-5 and J usage is TRBJ2-1, with 8 bases lining up with TRBD2. The V segment lost 5 bases and the J segment 6 bases; nucleotides outside the gene matches: 3. The CDR3 totals 13 residues. The germline CDR1 and CDR2 sequences are MNHEY and SVGAGI. The CDR3 reads CASSGLAGNEQFF. The CDR3 coding sequence is TGTGCCAGCAGTGGGCTAGCGGGCAATGAGCAGTTCTTC.

The genes are TRBV19 and TRBJ2-1, with 10 nucleotides matching TRBD2. CDR3 length: 13 residues. The germline V gene has CDR1 LNHDA and CDR2 SQIVND (reference sequence). The J segment lost 6 bases and the V segment lost 10 bases, leaving 6 bases of the junction unmatched. The CDR3 nucleotides are TGTGCCACTTCAGCGGGAGGGGTCAATGAGCAGTTCTTC. Its protein is CATSAGGVNEQFF.

In its sample, this clone was seen once. The chain combines TRBV27 with TRBJ2-4; possibly TRBD2 for D (6 bases). The V gene lost 1 base and the J gene lost 0 bases, with 10 bases spanning the gap. This CDR3 has 16 residues. In germline, CDR1 is MNHEY, CDR2 SMNVEV (reference sequence). The CDR3 DNA follows: TGTGCCAGCAGTTTATGGGGGGAGAGAGCCAAAAACATTCAGTACTTC. This sequence encodes CASSLWGERAKNIQYF.

The chain couples TRBV4-3 to TRBJ2-7; D is perhaps TRBD2 (5 bases). Between the trimmed V and J ends, which lost 0 bases and 3 bases, there was a span of 9 bases. The CDR3 is made up of 14 amino acids. Looked up from germline, CDR1 is LGHNA and CDR2 is YSLEER. The CDR3 spells CASSQDRGFYEQYF. Here the CDR3 DNA reads TGCGCCAGCAGCCAAGATCGAGGGTTCTACGAGCAGTACTTC.

CDR3 sequence: CASTNPSGGEKLFF. The CDR3 DNA reads as TGTGCCAGCACTAACCCTAGCGGGGGGGAAAAACTGTTTTTT. This rearrangement joins TRBV28 to TRBJ1-4, with D possibly TRBD1 on 5 matching bases. Germline V gene sequence: CDR1 MDHEN, CDR2 SYDVKM. Trimming pared 7 bases from V and 8 bases from J, leaving 17 bases between. CDR3 length: 14 amino acids.

The CDR3 is CASSLRSGSGRAYVTGELFF. The CDR3 nucleotides read TGTGCCAGCAGTTTAAGAAGTGGTAGCGGGAGGGCCTATGTCACCGGGGAGCTGTTTTTT. The genes are TRBV27 and TRBJ2-2; 11 bases match TRBD2. J gave up 4 bases and V 2 bases, and 15 bases lay outside the gene matches. Germline CDR1 MNHEY, CDR2 SMNVEV (reference sequence). CDR3 length: 20 residues.

The chain carries TRBV18 and TRBJ2-5; D gene uncertain. Germline assignment: CDR1 KGHSH and CDR2 LQKENI. The CDR3 has 14 residues. V gave up 3 bases and J gave up 5 bases, with 13 bases separating them. This CDR3 is CASSPMTSTETQYF. For the CDR3, the DNA is TGTGCCAGCTCACCGATGACTTCCACCGAGACCCAGTACTTC.

This chain links TRBV5-1 with TRBJ1-2; D gene ambiguous. There are 13 residues in the CDR3. Germline assignment: CDR1 SGHRS and CDR2 YFSETQ. Trimming took off 0 bases at V and 1 base at J, with 4 bases between the two ends. The chain's CDR3 is CASSLGGNYGYTF. CDR3 in DNA: TGCGCCAGCAGCTTGGGAGGTAACTATGGCTACACCTTC. Complete variable domain (other parts from reference TRBV5-1 and TRBJ1-2): KAGVTQTPRYLIKTRGQQVTLSCSPISGHRSVSWYQQTPGQGLQFLFEYFSETQRNKGNFPGRFSGRQFSNSRSEMNVSTLELGDSALYLCASSLGGNYGYTFGSGTRLTVV.

This clone is a singleton in its sample. The chain carries TRBV15 and TRBJ2-6; D possibly corresponds to TRBD1 (6 bases). Germline V gives CDR1 LNHNV, CDR2 YYDKDF (reference sequence). V lost 3 bases and J 1 base, leaving 13 bases between the germline ends. The CDR3 loop spans 17 amino acids. CDR3 DNA sequence: TGTGCCACCAGCAGTCCGGGACAATTGTCTGGGGCCAACGTCCTGACTTTC. Translated: CATSSPGQLSGANVLTF.

The gene calls are TRBV6-1 and TRBJ2-7, with D possibly TRBD1 on 6 matching bases. V was shortened by 2 bases and J by 5 bases, with 7 bases between the two germline ends. The CDR3 has 12 residues. CDR1 is MNHNS, CDR2 SASEGT, per germline. CDR3 sequence reads: CASSEQGNEQYF. For the CDR3, the DNA is TGTGCCAGCAGTGAACAGGGGAACGAGCAGTACTTC.